This T cell receptor beta chain was sequenced for a study of T cell responses to AZD1222 COVID-19 vaccine. This clone was observed once. The CDR3 totals 12 residues. CDR1 KGHSH and CDR2 LQKENI come from the germline V gene. V lost 8 bases to trimming and J lost 2 bases, with 8 bases between them. Sequenced by immunoSEQ multiplex PCR; TCRdb stores in-frame clones only, minus some. The sample has 180,000 or so clones, 80% to 95% seen once. This clonotype was sampled from an adult who received the AZD1222 COVID-19 vaccine. Sequenced material: peripheral blood, taken 28 days after the second AZD1222 dose. The V and J genes are TRBV18 and TRBJ2-3; no firm D call. For the CDR3, the DNA is TGTGCCAGCGGCAGAAACACAGATACGCAGTATTTT. It is translated as CASGRNTDTQYF.